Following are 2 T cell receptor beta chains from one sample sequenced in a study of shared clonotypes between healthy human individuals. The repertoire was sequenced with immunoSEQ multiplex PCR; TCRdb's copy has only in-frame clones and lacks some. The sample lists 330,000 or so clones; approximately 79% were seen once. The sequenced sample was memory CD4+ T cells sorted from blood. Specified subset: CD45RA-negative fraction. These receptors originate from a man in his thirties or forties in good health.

CDR3 in DNA: TGCAGCGTGCTGGAACAGGGGCCGCTTTGGGACACTGAAGCTTTCTTT. Amino acids: CSVLEQGPLWDTEAFF. V usage is TRBV29-1 and J usage is TRBJ1-1, with 7 nucleotides matching TRBD1. Looked up from germline, CDR1 is SQVTM and CDR2 is ANQGSEA. This CDR3 is 16 amino acids long. J lost 3 bases, V lost 6 bases, and 16 bases had no gene match. Looking up the rest from reference TRBV29-1 and TRBJ1-1 gives the full variable domain: SAVISQKPSRDICQRGTSLTIQCQVDSQVTMMFWYRQQPGQSLTLIATANQGSEATYESGFVIDKFPISRPNLTFSTLTVSNMSPEDSSIYLCSVLEQGPLWDTEAFFGQGTRLTVV.

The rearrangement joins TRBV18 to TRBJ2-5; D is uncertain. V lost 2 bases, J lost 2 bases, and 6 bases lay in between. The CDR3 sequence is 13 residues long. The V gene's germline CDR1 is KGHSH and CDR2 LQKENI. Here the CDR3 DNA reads TGTGCCAGCTCACCAGTAGGGCAAGAGACCCAGTACTTC. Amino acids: CASSPVGQETQYF.